These 17 T cell receptor beta chains originate from one sample sequenced in a study of T cell changes during pregnancy in multiple sclerosis. Profiled with immunoSEQ multiplex PCR; TCRdb holds only in-frame clones, not every one. The table records about 92,000 clones, around 92% of them present only once. The sequencing used peripheral blood, collected in the first trimester of pregnancy. These receptors were obtained from a female donor with multiple sclerosis, enrolled in a pregnancy study.

The CDR3 nucleotides read TGTGCCAGCAGGGAGTCCGGGACTAGCGGGAAGTCTGGGGCCAACGTCCTGACTTTC. Protein product: CASRESGTSGKSGANVLTF. The gene calls are TRBV7-9 and TRBJ2-6; 13 nucleotides match TRBD2. V trimming: 6 bases; J trimming: 1 base; junction bases outside the gene matches: 9. Germline CDR1 SEHNR, CDR2 FQNEAQ (reference sequence). The CDR3 sequence is 19 residues long.

The chain is built from TRBV19 and TRBJ2-7; 8 bases fit TRBD1. The trim removed 4 bases at V and 0 bases at J, leaving 5 bases unmatched. Germline CDR1 LNHDA, CDR2 SQIVND (reference sequence). CDR3 length equals 15 residues. The CDR3, as DNA: TGTGCCAGTAGTAGGACAGGGTCCAGCTCCTACGAGCAGTACTTC. It yields the protein CASSRTGSSSYEQYF.

The chain carries TRBV6-1 and TRBJ1-1; no definite D call. Germline V gene lookup returns CDR1 MNHNS and CDR2 SASEGT. V dropped 0 bases and J dropped 9 bases, with 8 bases sitting between them. The CDR3 loop spans 12 amino acids. CDR3 coding DNA: TGTGCCAGCAGTGAAGCGGGCAGACAAGCTTTCTTT. Translating gives CASSEAGRQAFF.

This clone showed up just once. The chain employs TRBV28 and TRBJ1-2, with 7 nucleotides matching TRBD1. V was pared by 6 bases and J by 8 bases, with 12 bases of the junction left unmatched. There are 14 residues in the CDR3. Germline CDR1 and CDR2: MDHEN and SYDVKM. CDR3 sequence reads: CASSEGGGIGGYTF. CDR3 nucleotides: TGTGCCAGCAGCGAAGGGGGCGGAATTGGAGGCTACACCTTC.

The gene calls are TRBV2 and TRBJ2-5, with D possibly matching TRBD1 (5 bases). Germline V gene data show CDR1 as SNHLY and CDR2 as FYNNEI. The CDR3 extends over 16 amino acids. Trimming shortened V by 3 bases and J by 5 bases, and 19 bases separated the two germline ends. This chain's CDR3 is CASSETARSMGETQYF. The CDR3 nucleotides are TGTGCCAGCAGTGAGACAGCTCGGTCGATGGGGGAGACCCAGTACTTC. Looking up the rest from reference TRBV2 and TRBJ2-5 gives the full variable domain: EPEVTQTPSHQVTQMGQEVILRCVPISNHLYFYWYRQILGQKVEFLVSFYNNEISEKSEIFDDQFSVERPDGSNFTLKIRSTKLEDSAMYFCASSETARSMGETQYFGPGTRLLVL.

CDR3 residues: CASSLSSGRTDEQFF. As DNA, the CDR3 is TGTGCCAGCAGCTTGAGTAGCGGGAGAACGGATGAGCAGTTCTTC. V gene TRBV7-6 combines with J gene TRBJ2-1, with 9 bases identical to TRBD2. Germline lookup yields CDR1 SGHVS and CDR2 FNYEAQ. V gave up 3 bases and J gave up 8 bases; unmatched junction bases: 8. This CDR3 is built from 15 residues.

This chain joins TRBV21-1 and TRBJ2-3; the listed D gene, TRBD2, was not tested against the DNA. TRBV21-1 corresponds to a pseudogene. CDR3 size: 16 residues. The DNA of the CDR3 is TGTGCCAGCAGCAAAACGAGTGCGGGGGGCGAGGGTACGCAGTATTTT. It codes for CASSKTSAGGEGTQYF.

This chain links TRBV27 with TRBJ2-3; D is unresolved. This CDR3 is 11 amino acids long. V shed 4 bases and J shed 3 bases, with 2 bases lying between them. Germline V gives CDR1 MNHEY, CDR2 SMNVEV (reference sequence). The CDR3 nucleotides read TGTGCCAGCAGTTCAACAGATACGCAGTATTTT. Residues: CASSSTDTQYF.

The chain links TRBV7-6 to TRBJ2-3; a weak D match, TRBD2 (6 bases). The CDR3 has 15 residues. Trimming removed 1 base from V and 1 base from J, with 9 bases in between. Germline values: CDR1 SGHVS, CDR2 FNYEAQ. The CDR3 is CASSLVGGGTDTQYF. The DNA for the CDR3 is TGTGCCAGCAGCTTAGTCGGGGGTGGCACAGATACGCAGTATTTT.

The CDR3 DNA is TGTGCCAGCAGTGCCCGGACAGGCGAGGGCGAGCAGTACTTC. Protein: CASSARTGEGEQYF. J is TRBJ2-7 and V is TRBV6-1; TRBD1 matches at 7 bases. Germline V gives CDR1 MNHNS, CDR2 SASEGT. V trimming: 4 bases; J trimming: 6 bases; junction bases outside the gene matches: 9. The CDR3 totals 14 residues.

This chain links TRBV28 with TRBJ2-3, with TRBD2 matching 8 bases. Per germline, CDR1 MDHEN and CDR2 SYDVKM. Trimming took 10 bases from V and 1 from J; bases not matched to a gene: 10. The CDR3 runs to 15 residues. CDR3 in amino acids: CAILPLREGTDTQYF. CDR3 DNA sequence: TGTGCCATCCTACCCTTGCGGGAGGGCACAGATACGCAGTATTTT.

The chain employs TRBV19 and TRBJ1-2; the match to TRBD1 covers 8 bases. The CDR3 has 17 amino acids. The V and J ends lost 2 bases and 8 bases, in that order; junction bases with no gene match: 16. The germline CDR1 and CDR2 sequences are LNHDA and SQIVND (reference sequence). The CDR3 bases are TGTGCCAGTAGTATATCCGGGACAGGCGCTGACTATGGCGGCTACACCTTC. Protein sequence: CASSISGTGADYGGYTF.

This clone appeared once. The chain recombines TRBV5-6 with TRBJ2-7; maybe TRBD1 (5 bases). Germline CDR1 SGHDT, CDR2 YYEEEE. CDR3 size: 15 residues. The V and J ends lost 1 base and 0 bases respectively, with 11 bases between them. DNA of the CDR3: TGTGCCAGCAGCTTGTTGGGGCCGGCCTCCTACGAGCAGTACTTC. Its translation: CASSLLGPASYEQYF.

J is TRBJ1-3 and V is TRBV19, with no clear D. This CDR3 comprises 12 residues. With 5 bases removed from V and 2 bases from J, the gap between germline ends came to 4 bases. Germline-derived CDR1 and CDR2 are LNHDA and SQIVND (reference sequence). The CDR3 nucleotides are TGTGCCAGTAGTCAGGCTGGAAACACCATATATTTT. It translates to CASSQAGNTIYF.

The chain is built from TRBV10-2 and TRBJ2-1; possibly TRBD1 for D (6 bases). Germline lookup yields CDR1 WSHSY and CDR2 SAAADI. This CDR3 is 12 amino acids long. V lost 3 bases and J lost 10, with 10 bases in between. The CDR3 region is CASSDWGQEQFF. The CDR3 DNA sequence: TGCGCCAGCAGTGATTGGGGGCAGGAGCAGTTCTTC.

The chain links TRBV19 to TRBJ2-5, with D perhaps matching TRBD2 (5 bases). V shed 3 bases and J shed 0 bases, with 8 bases lying between them. The CDR3 spans 14 residues. Looked up from germline, CDR1 is LNHDA and CDR2 is SQIVND (reference sequence). CDR3 sequence reads: CASSIGGNQETQYF. The CDR3 coding sequence is TGTGCCAGTAGTATTGGAGGTAACCAAGAGACCCAGTACTTC.

This chain joins TRBV5-1 and TRBJ1-2, with D hard to call. This CDR3 is 15 amino acids long. V was cut by 0 bases and J by 2 bases, with 11 bases left in between. Germline lookup yields CDR1 SGHRS and CDR2 YFSETQ. CDR3 amino acids: CASSLERRENYGYTF. The CDR3 region has the DNA TGCGCCAGCAGCTTGGAGCGACGGGAGAACTATGGCTACACCTTC.